What follows are 32 T cell receptor beta chains derived from one specimen sequenced in a study of shared clonotypes between healthy human individuals. The repertoire was sequenced with immunoSEQ multiplex PCR; TCRdb's copy has only in-frame clones and lacks some. The sample consists of a few hundred thousand clones, almost 97% of them appearing once. The specimen was naive CD4+ T cells sorted from blood. Subset specified: CD45RA+ positively selected. Receptor source: a woman aged 30 to 39 in good health.

V is TRBV2 and J is TRBJ1-5, with no clear D. Germline V gene lookup returns CDR1 SNHLY and CDR2 FYNNEI. The CDR3 runs to 14 residues. The ends were cut back, 8 bases at V and 0 bases at J, with 11 bases in the middle. The CDR3 region has the DNA TGTGCCAGCGGGTTGGGTTATAGCAATCAGCCCCAGCATTTT. Translating gives CASGLGYSNQPQHF.

J is TRBJ2-3 and V is TRBV7-9; D call uncertain. The CDR3 is 13 amino acids. Trimming removed 2 bases at V and 3 bases at J, with 6 bases between. Germline V gene sequence: CDR1 SEHNR, CDR2 FQNEAQ (reference sequence). As DNA, the CDR3 is TGTGCCAGCAGCTTAATCCCTACAGATACGCAGTATTTT. Residues: CASSLIPTDTQYF.

This clone was recorded only once. The chain is built from TRBV6-5 and TRBJ1-2, with D tentatively TRBD1 (5 bases). Germline V lookup: CDR1 MNHEY, CDR2 SVGAGI. V dropped 0 bases and J dropped 4 bases, with 15 bases sitting between them. The CDR3 is 16 amino acids. CDR3 loop: CASSYSGTWGFYGYTF. In nucleotides, the CDR3 is TGTGCCAGCAGTTACTCTGGAACTTGGGGCTTCTATGGCTACACCTTC.

This clone came up once. The gene calls are TRBV6-1 and TRBJ1-2, with a tentative D call TRBD1 (6 bases). The V gene's germline CDR1 is MNHNS and CDR2 SASEGT. The CDR3 length is 14 residues. V was clipped by 6 bases and J by 2 bases, with 13 bases between them. DNA for the CDR3: TGTGCCAGCAGGGCGGCAGGGGAGAACTATGGCTACACCTTC. Amino acid sequence: CASRAAGENYGYTF.

This chain connects TRBV6-6 to TRBJ1-5; D is ambiguous. Trimming shortened V by 2 bases and J by 4 bases, and 9 bases separated the two germline ends. Germline values: CDR1 MNHNY, CDR2 SVGAGI (reference sequence). The CDR3 has 14 residues. The CDR3 region has the DNA TGTGCCAGCAGTTACCAAGGACTTAATCAGCCCCAGCATTTT. Amino acids: CASSYQGLNQPQHF.

The V gene is TRBV15, the J gene TRBJ1-4; 7 nucleotides align to TRBD1. CDR1 and CDR2 from the germline V gene are LNHNV and YYDKDF (reference sequence). The CDR3 contains 15 residues. V lost 3 bases to trimming and J lost 5 bases; unmatched junction nucleotides: 6. CDR3 sequence: CATSRNDRENEKLFF. The CDR3 DNA reads TGTGCCACCAGCAGGAACGACAGGGAAAATGAAAAACTGTTTTTT. The full variable domain, with the rest looked up from reference TRBV15 and TRBJ1-4, is DAMVIQNPRYQVTQFGKPVTLSCSQTLNHNVMYWYQQKSSQAPKLLFHYYDKDFNNEADTPDNFQSRRPNTSFCFLDIRSPGLGDTAMYLCATSRNDRENEKLFFGSGTQLSVL.

The V call is TRBV6-1, the J call TRBJ1-5, with D possibly matching TRBD1 (5 bases). The germline V gene has CDR1 MNHNS and CDR2 SASEGT. Trimming left V 1 base short and J 1 base short, with 8 bases between. The CDR3 contains 15 residues. The CDR3 sequence: CASSEDAGSNQPQHF. For the CDR3, the DNA is TGTGCCAGCAGTGAAGATGCAGGGAGCAATCAGCCCCAGCATTTT.

The rearrangement joins TRBV6-5 to TRBJ2-7; 9 nucleotides match TRBD1. Per the germline V gene, CDR1 is MNHEY and CDR2 is SVGAGI. The CDR3 runs 14 residues. V lost 5 bases and J lost 5; bases outside the gene matches: 7. Here the CDR3 reads CASSPGTGFHEQYF. The DNA for the CDR3 is TGTGCCAGCAGTCCCGGGACAGGGTTCCACGAGCAGTACTTC.

V usage is TRBV2 and J usage is TRBJ2-5, with D perhaps matching TRBD1 (6 bases). The CDR3 runs 14 residues. Trimming stripped 6 bases from V and 2 bases from J, with 13 bases between. Germline V lookup: CDR1 SNHLY, CDR2 FYNNEI. The CDR3 loop is CASSLRTVQETQYF. CDR3 coding DNA: TGTGCCAGCAGCCTCCGGACAGTACAAGAGACCCAGTACTTC.

The chain carries TRBV5-1 and TRBJ2-5; 7 nucleotides agree with TRBD2. The CDR3 runs to 15 residues. Per the germline V gene, CDR1 is SGHRS and CDR2 is YFSETQ. Trimming took 3 bases from V and 2 from J; bases not matched to a gene: 7. As DNA, the CDR3 is TGCGCCAGCAGCTCGGGGGGAACAGCACAAGAGACCCAGTACTTC. Its protein is CASSSGGTAQETQYF.

This clone was counted between two and nine times. The chain links TRBV4-2 to TRBJ1-2; D is unclear. This CDR3 has 13 amino acids. V was pared by 4 bases and J by 6 bases, with 12 bases between. Germline values: CDR1 LGHNA, CDR2 YNFKEQ. CDR3 amino acids: CASSRELVDGYTF. The CDR3 DNA is TGTGCCAGCAGCCGAGAATTGGTCGATGGCTACACCTTC.

The gene calls are TRBV5-4 and TRBJ2-4; D not resolved. Germline values: CDR1 SGHNT, CDR2 YYREEE (reference sequence). Trimming shortened V by 1 base and J by 0 bases, and 8 bases separated the two germline ends. CDR3 size: 15 residues. The CDR3, as DNA: TGTGCCAGCAGCTTGCTTGACCAAGCCAAAAACATTCAGTACTTC. It is translated as CASSLLDQAKNIQYF.

This chain joins TRBV28 and TRBJ1-2; D gene uncertain. The germline gives CDR1 MDHEN, CDR2 SYDVKM. CDR3 length equals 13 residues. V lost 4 bases to trimming and J lost 0 bases, with 6 bases between them. CDR3 protein: CASSSGANYGYTF. Here the CDR3 DNA reads TGTGCCAGCAGTTCGGGAGCTAACTATGGCTACACCTTC.

The chain uses TRBV7-6 and TRBJ2-1; D unresolved. Trimming stripped 1 base from V and 0 bases from J, with 13 bases between. Germline V gene lookup returns CDR1 SGHVS and CDR2 FNYEAQ. The CDR3 runs 17 residues. In DNA, the CDR3 is TGTGCCAGCAGCTTAGATCCCACGGGTAGCTCCTACAATGAGCAGTTCTTC. Encoded protein: CASSLDPTGSSYNEQFF.

V usage is TRBV7-9 and J usage is TRBJ2-1; 7 bases match TRBD1. The CDR3 is made up of 15 amino acids. J gave up 4 bases and V 5 bases, and 8 bases lay outside the gene matches. CDR1 is SEHNR and CDR2 is FQNEAQ in the germline V gene (reference sequence). The CDR3 nucleotides are TGTGCCAGCAGCCTAGGGGGCGGAGCTTACAATGAGCAGTTCTTC. Protein product: CASSLGGGAYNEQFF.

This clone has just one count. The V and J genes are TRBV6-5 and TRBJ2-7; D ambiguous. This CDR3 comprises 14 residues. V lost 8 bases to trimming and J lost 5 bases, with 19 bases between them. Germline assignment: CDR1 MNHEY and CDR2 SVGAGI. The CDR3 sequence: CASARTRKTDEQYF. CDR3 DNA sequence: TGTGCCAGCGCCCGGACCCGAAAAACGGACGAGCAGTACTTC.

The chain links TRBV5-1 to TRBJ2-1, with 15 positions matching TRBD2. V lost 4 bases and J lost 8; bases outside the gene matches: 10. Germline CDR1 SGHRS, CDR2 YFSETQ. This CDR3 has 17 amino acids. For the CDR3, the DNA is TGCGCCAGCAGCCTGGGTAGGACTAGCGGGAGGGTAGATGAGCAGTTCTTC. It codes for CASSLGRTSGRVDEQFF.

V usage is TRBV28 and J usage is TRBJ2-1; TRBD2 agrees at 8 bases. V shed 5 bases and J 9 bases; nucleotides not matched to a gene: 12. The length of the CDR3 is 15 residues. Germline values: CDR1 MDHEN, CDR2 SYDVKM. CDR3 in amino acids: CASSRPAGDFGEQFF. The DNA of the CDR3 is TGTGCCAGCAGTCGCCCAGCGGGAGATTTTGGTGAGCAGTTCTTC.

The chain recombines TRBV28 with TRBJ2-7; a weak D match, TRBD2 (5 bases). This CDR3 has 13 amino acids. V was clipped by 7 bases and J by 1 base, with 11 bases between them. Germline lookup yields CDR1 MDHEN and CDR2 SYDVKM. This CDR3 is CASTLAASYEQYF. CDR3 nucleotide sequence: TGTGCCAGCACCCTAGCAGCTTCCTACGAGCAGTACTTC.

J is TRBJ1-4 and V is TRBV10-3; maybe TRBD1 (5 bases). The CDR3 has 16 residues. V dropped 6 bases and J dropped 2 bases, with 16 bases sitting between them. CDR1 ENHRY and CDR2 SYGVKD come from the germline V gene. CDR3 loop: CAISQTQGRTNEKLFF. CDR3 bases: TGTGCCATCAGCCAAACTCAGGGTCGGACTAATGAAAAACTGTTTTTT.

The CDR3 spells CASSPQVSGANVLTF. The CDR3 DNA is TGTGCCAGCAGCCCACAAGTCTCTGGGGCCAACGTCCTGACTTTC. The chain has TRBV7-2 and TRBJ2-6; no clear D gene. Deletions cut 5 bases from V and 0 bases from J, with 8 bases between. Germline CDR1 and CDR2: SGHTA and FQGNSA. The CDR3 contains 15 residues.

The chain recombines TRBV20-1 with TRBJ1-1; D possibly corresponds to TRBD1 (6 bases). This CDR3 has 10 residues. Germline V gives CDR1 DFQATT, CDR2 SNEGSKA (reference sequence). CDR3 sequence: CSYRDTEAFF. The CDR3 DNA follows: TGCAGCTACAGGGACACTGAAGCTTTCTTT.

The chain joins TRBV18 to TRBJ2-3; TRBD2 agrees at 9 bases. V gave up 1 base and J gave up 4 bases; unmatched junction bases: 3. CDR3 length: 15 residues. The germline gives CDR1 KGHSH, CDR2 LQKENI. The DNA for the CDR3 is TGTGCCAGCTCACCACTAGCGGGAGTTCCAGATACGCAGTATTTT. Translation: CASSPLAGVPDTQYF.

The J gene is TRBJ2-1, the V gene TRBV18; the match to TRBD1 covers 8 bases. CDR1 is KGHSH and CDR2 is LQKENI in the germline V gene. V lost 3 bases and J lost 6; bases outside the gene matches: 10. This CDR3 contains 16 residues. CDR3 loop: CASSPRSGGVGNEQFF. CDR3 nucleotides: TGTGCCAGCTCACCGAGATCAGGGGGCGTTGGCAATGAGCAGTTCTTC.

The V and J genes are TRBV6-4 and TRBJ2-1; a weak D match, TRBD1 (5 bases). CDR3 length: 8 amino acids. Trimming cost V 8 bases and J 12 bases, with 5 bases left between them. Germline V gene data show CDR1 as MRHNA and CDR2 as SNTAGT. The CDR3 nucleotides are TGTGCCAGCGGGGCGCAGTTCTTC. Amino acid sequence: CASGAQFF.

This chain links TRBV4-1 with TRBJ2-1; D uncertain. CDR3 length equals 16 residues. Germline V CDR1 and CDR2: MGHRA, YSYEKL. V lost 2 bases and J lost 4, with 15 bases in between. The DNA for the CDR3 is TGCGCCAGCAGCCAACCCGAACGCGATGCTTACAATGAGCAGTTCTTC. It specifies CASSQPERDAYNEQFF.

The chain couples TRBV18 to TRBJ2-7, with no clear D. The length of the CDR3 is 12 residues. V lost 4 bases and J 5 bases, leaving 9 bases between the germline ends. Per germline, CDR1 KGHSH and CDR2 LQKENI. CDR3 residues: CASSLGYHEQYF. The CDR3 nucleotides are TGTGCCAGCTCACTAGGGTACCACGAGCAGTACTTC.

The gene calls are TRBV7-7 and TRBJ2-5, with 9 bases that match TRBD1. Unmatched junction bases numbered 6, after V lost 5 bases and J lost 5 bases. Looked up from germline, CDR1 is SSHAT and CDR2 is FNYEAQ (reference sequence). This CDR3 has 14 amino acids. In DNA form, the CDR3 reads TGTGCCAGCAGCCCAAACAGGGGGCAGGAGACCCAGTACTTC. This sequence encodes CASSPNRGQETQYF.

Only one count was recorded for this clone. J is TRBJ2-5 and V is TRBV14; D not resolved. CDR3 size: 10 residues. Germline CDR1 reads SGHDN; CDR2 reads FVKESK. Trimming stripped 2 bases from V and 9 bases from J, with 4 bases between. The CDR3 sequence: CASSQRAQYF. The CDR3 DNA sequence: TGTGCCAGCAGCCAAAGGGCCCAGTACTTC.

The chain uses TRBV11-3 and TRBJ2-5; 14 bases map to TRBD2. The CDR3 has 15 residues. J lost 0 bases, V lost 6 bases, and 0 bases had no gene match. Germline V lookup: CDR1 SGHNT, CDR2 YENEEA. The CDR3 sequence: CASRTSGRDQETQYF. CDR3 nucleotides: TGTGCCAGCAGGACTAGCGGGAGGGACCAAGAGACCCAGTACTTC.

V and J are TRBV29-1 and TRBJ2-4; 7 nucleotides align to TRBD2. Germline assignment: CDR1 SQVTM and CDR2 ANQGSEA. This CDR3 contains 16 residues. J was trimmed by 6 bases and V by 0 bases; bases with no gene match: 11. CDR3 sequence (DNA): TGCAGCGTTGAAGATCCGGCGGGAGCCTGGGGAAACATTCAGTACTTC. This translates into CSVEDPAGAWGNIQYF.

DNA for the CDR3: TGTGCCAGCTCATTCGAACGGACCTACGAGCAGTACTTC. It specifies CASSFERTYEQYF. The genes are TRBV18 and TRBJ2-7, with no clear D. Germline V gene sequence: CDR1 KGHSH, CDR2 LQKENI. V lost 5 bases and J lost 2, with 10 bases in between. The CDR3 has 13 residues.